The 8 T cell receptor beta chains below all came from one sample that was sequenced in a study of lymphopenia after photon versus proton radiotherapy. Repertoires were generated with immunoSEQ multiplex PCR, while TCRdb's copy carries only in-frame clones and drops some. This sample has tens of thousands of clones, with 65% to 85% found just once. Specimen: peripheral blood, collected from a patient treated with photon-based radiotherapy. The receptors here all came from a man in his fifties or sixties with gastric cancer.

The chain combines TRBV5-1 with TRBJ1-1, with 7 bases fitting TRBD1. Trimming at V came to 4 bases and at J to 0 bases, leaving 9 bases not matched to a gene. CDR3 length: 16 residues. Germline V lookup: CDR1 SGHRS, CDR2 YFSETQ. CDR3 amino acids: CASSLSGTVMNTEAFF. The CDR3 DNA follows: TGCGCCAGCAGCCTCTCCGGGACAGTCATGAACACTGAAGCTTTCTTT.

The table lists this clone with a few counts. This rearrangement joins TRBV29-1 to TRBJ1-2; perhaps TRBD1 as D (5 bases). The length of the CDR3 is 13 residues. The V gene lost 2 bases and the J gene lost 7 bases, with 14 bases spanning the gap. Germline values: CDR1 SQVTM, CDR2 ANQGSEA. CDR3 DNA: TGCAGCGTTGAAAGGAGGCAGGGAAGTGGCTACACCTTC. Residues: CSVERRQGSGYTF.

The V gene is TRBV4-2, the J gene TRBJ2-3; 7 bases fit TRBD1. Germline CDR1 is LGHNA and CDR2 is YNFKEQ. J was trimmed by 5 bases and V by 0 bases; bases with no gene match: 5. This CDR3 region has 15 residues. This CDR3 is CASSQDSGGVDTQYF. CDR3 nucleotide sequence: TGTGCCAGCAGCCAAGATTCAGGGGGTGTAGATACGCAGTATTTT.

CDR3: CASSRTRQETQYF. CDR3 nucleotide sequence: TGTGCCAGCAGCCGGACTAGACAAGAGACCCAGTACTTC. This chain uses TRBV2 with TRBJ2-5, with 7 bases fitting TRBD2. This CDR3 spans 13 amino acids. V trimming: 6 bases; J trimming: 2 bases; junction bases outside the gene matches: 3. The germline CDR1 and CDR2 sequences are SNHLY and FYNNEI.

This chain links TRBV5-1 with TRBJ2-7; 7 bases line up with TRBD1. With V trimmed by 4 bases and J by 0 bases, 13 bases remained unmatched. This CDR3 spans 17 amino acids. CDR1 SGHRS and CDR2 YFSETQ come from the germline V gene. CDR3 amino acids: CASSHGTAYYNSYEQYF. The DNA of the CDR3 is TGCGCCAGCAGCCATGGGACAGCCTATTATAACTCCTACGAGCAGTACTTC.

The chain carries TRBV7-9 and TRBJ2-7; D might be TRBD2 (5 bases). Germline V lookup: CDR1 SEHNR, CDR2 FQNEAQ (reference sequence). The CDR3 contains 14 residues. V was clipped by 5 bases and J by 3 bases, with 14 bases between them. The CDR3 nucleotides read TGTGCCAGCAGCCATAGGGAGAGAAGCTACGAGCAGTACTTC. It is translated as CASSHRERSYEQYF.

The chain recombines TRBV19 with TRBJ2-1; 9 nucleotides align to TRBD2. The germline CDR1 and CDR2 sequences are LNHDA and SQIVND (reference sequence). The length of the CDR3 is 15 residues. The junction had 9 bases not matched to a gene; V was cut back by 6 bases and J by 6 bases. The CDR3 protein is CASRMAGGPGNEQFF. The CDR3 DNA reads TGTGCCAGTAGGATGGCGGGAGGGCCCGGCAATGAGCAGTTCTTC.

The chain couples TRBV11-2 to TRBJ2-6; 9 bases are a match to TRBD1. The germline V gene has CDR1 SGHAT and CDR2 FQNNGV. This CDR3 spans 17 amino acids. Trimming cost V 5 bases and J 4 bases; bases outside gene matches: 9. The CDR3 nucleotides read TGTGCCAGCAGCAGTCACAGGGGGCGCAGGGGGGCCAACGTCCTGACTTTC. Encoded protein: CASSSHRGRRGANVLTF.